This T cell receptor (beta chain) originates from a study of cytomegalovirus exposure and HLA in healthy donors. Deletions cut 2 bases from V and 5 bases from J, with 16 bases between. The CDR3 runs to 14 residues. The germline V gene encodes CDR1 SQVTM and CDR2 ANQGSEA. The table came from immunoSEQ multiplex PCR; TCRdb's copy has only in-frame clones and leaves some out. The sample includes 100,000 to 130,000 clones, approximately 85% of them seen just once. The source material was PBMCs. The J gene is TRBJ2-7, the V gene TRBV29-1; the D gene is possibly TRBD1 (5 bases). The TCR originated in a woman aged 18-29 years in good health and CMV-seronegative. The CDR3: CSVENGAASDEQYF. CDR3 nucleotide sequence: TGCAGCGTTGAAAATGGGGCAGCCTCGGACGAGCAGTACTTC.